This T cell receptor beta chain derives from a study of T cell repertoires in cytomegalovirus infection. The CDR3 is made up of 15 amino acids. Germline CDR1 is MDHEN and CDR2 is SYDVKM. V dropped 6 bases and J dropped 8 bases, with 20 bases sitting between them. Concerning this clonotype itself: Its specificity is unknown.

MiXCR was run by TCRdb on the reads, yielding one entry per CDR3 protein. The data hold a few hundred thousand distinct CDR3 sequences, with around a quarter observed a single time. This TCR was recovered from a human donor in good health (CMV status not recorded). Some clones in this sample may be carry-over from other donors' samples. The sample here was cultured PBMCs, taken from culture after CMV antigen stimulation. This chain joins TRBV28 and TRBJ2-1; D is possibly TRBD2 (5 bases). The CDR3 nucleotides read TGTGCCAGCAGCCCTGGAGGTCCTTTAGTCTATGAGCAGTTCTTC. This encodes CASSPGGPLVYEQFF.